This entry describes one T cell receptor (beta chain). Its antigen is unidentified. cDNA was produced in eight separate reactions per sample. TCRdb reworked the 5' RACE reads into one entry per CDR3 protein, no DNA. The sample includes fewer than 200,000 distinct CDR3 sequences. CDR3 size: 16 residues. Germline CDR1 reads SGHNT; CDR2 reads YYREEE (reference sequence). The sample originates from a study of monozygotic twins with inflammatory bowel disease. General study points: The authors could not tell different T cell subtypes apart.

The receptor's source is a human donor with ulcerative colitis or Crohn's disease, or a healthy co-twin of an affected twin (not recorded which). The genes are TRBV5-4 and TRBJ2-5; TCRdb returns TRBD2, unconfirmable since there is no DNA. The sample taken for sequencing was blood. CDR3 loop: CASSPRTSGRMETQYF.